The 8 T cell receptor beta chains below were found in one sample sequenced in a study of cytomegalovirus exposure and HLA in healthy donors. The PCR employed 60 Vbeta primers together with 13 Jbeta primers. Clones were read by immunoSEQ multiplex PCR, and TCRdb kept only the in-frame ones, dropping some. The sample carries roughly 160,000 clones, almost 80% recorded once. The sequencing input was PBMCs. The receptors were sampled from a woman aged 45-59 years in good health and CMV-seronegative.

V usage is TRBV20-1 and J usage is TRBJ2-5; D unclear. Germline V gives CDR1 DFQATT, CDR2 SNEGSKA (reference sequence). The CDR3 length is 11 residues. V gave up 5 bases and J gave up 3 bases, with 7 bases separating them. DNA for the CDR3: TGCAGTGCTTACTCTAAAGAGACCCAGTACTTC. Amino acid sequence: CSAYSKETQYF.

This clone has more than one count but fewer than ten. The rearrangement joins TRBV19 to TRBJ1-2; 7 bases line up with TRBD1. Germline V gene data show CDR1 as LNHDA and CDR2 as SQIVND (reference sequence). The V and J ends lost 6 bases and 4 bases, in that order; junction bases with no gene match: 8. This CDR3 has 14 amino acids. As DNA, the CDR3 is TGTGCCAGTAGGGCGACAGGGCCTCTCTATGGCTACACCTTC. It encodes CASRATGPLYGYTF.

The CDR3 here is CASSQDGGIDTQYF. For the CDR3, the DNA is TGCGCCAGCAGCCAAGATGGGGGCATAGATACGCAGTATTTT. The chain links TRBV4-1 to TRBJ2-3, with D tentatively TRBD1 (6 bases). The ends were cut back, 0 bases at V and 5 bases at J, with 9 bases in the middle. The germline CDR1 and CDR2 sequences are MGHRA and YSYEKL. The CDR3 sequence is 14 residues long.

The genes are TRBV7-2 and TRBJ2-7; no definite D call. Trimming removed 5 bases at V and 3 bases at J, with 5 bases between. CDR1 and CDR2 from the germline V gene are SGHTA and FQGNSA. The CDR3 totals 11 residues. CDR3 DNA sequence: TGTGCCAGCAGCATCAACTACGAGCAGTACTTC. Its translation is CASSINYEQYF. The variable domain in full, with the rest retrieved from reference TRBV7-2 and TRBJ2-7, is GAGVSQSPSNKVTEKGKDVELRCDPISGHTALYWYRQSLGQGLEFLIYFQGNSAPDKSGLPSDRFSAERTGGSVSTLTIQRTQQEDSAVYLCASSINYEQYFGPGTRLTVT.

In DNA, the CDR3 is TGCGCCAGCAGCCAAAGTGGTAGCGGGAGGCAAGAGACCCAGTACTTC. Translation gives CASSQSGSGRQETQYF. This chain connects TRBV4-3 to TRBJ2-5; 10 bases fit TRBD2. V trimming: 2 bases; J trimming: 2 bases; junction bases outside the gene matches: 5. CDR1 LGHNA and CDR2 YSLEER come from the germline V gene. The CDR3 length is 16 residues.

The table lists this clone with a count of one. This chain connects TRBV12-5 to TRBJ1-2; D ambiguous. Trimming cost V 0 bases and J 0 bases, with 20 bases left between them. The CDR3 extends over 19 amino acids. Germline V CDR1 and CDR2: LGHNT, FRNRAP. CDR3 region: CASGLVPVGLTKSNYGYTF. Written as DNA, the CDR3 is TGTGCTAGTGGTTTGGTTCCCGTCGGTTTGACAAAATCTAACTATGGCTACACCTTC.

The J gene is TRBJ2-1, the V gene TRBV9, with TRBD1 matching 9 bases. After removal of 3 bases from V and 3 bases from J, the junction contained 1 base not matched to a gene. The CDR3 has 14 amino acids. CDR1 and CDR2 from the germline V gene are SGDLS and YYNGEE. The CDR3, as DNA: TGTGCCAGCAGCGAGACAGGGGGCTACAATGAGCAGTTCTTC. It translates to CASSETGGYNEQFF.

This clone was detected a few times. The chain couples TRBV29-1 to TRBJ1-5; 7 bases are a match to TRBD1. Trimming cost V 6 bases and J 1 base; bases outside gene matches: 6. The CDR3 length is 14 residues. From germline, CDR1 is SQVTM and CDR2 ANQGSEA. The CDR3, as DNA: TGCAGCGTCTCAGGGGGGTTAAGCAATCAGCCCCAGCATTTT. The encoded protein is CSVSGGLSNQPQHF. The full variable domain, in which reference TRBV29-1 and TRBJ1-5 provide the parts outside the CDR3, is SAVISQKPSRDICQRGTSLTIQCQVDSQVTMMFWYRQQPGQSLTLIATANQGSEATYESGFVIDKFPISRPNLTFSTLTVSNMSPEDSSIYLCSVSGGLSNQPQHFGDGTRLSIL.